The present T cell receptor beta chain was sequenced within a study of blood T cell repertoires in COVID-19. Germline values: CDR1 SNHLY, CDR2 FYNNEI. The CDR3 loop spans 13 amino acids. V shed 6 bases and J 4 bases; nucleotides not matched to a gene: 5. The method was immunoSEQ multiplex PCR; TCRdb's version includes in-frame clones alone and lacks a portion of them. The top ten clones hold about 5% of a sample with roughly 150,000 clones, around 88% of them seen once. Sequenced material: peripheral blood. The TCR comes from a human donor in a cohort sampled during active COVID-19. The chain combines TRBV2 with TRBJ1-2, with 7 bases lining up with TRBD1. In DNA form, the CDR3 reads TGTGCCAGCAGATCAAGGGGGCTCTATGGCTACACCTTC. It is translated as CASRSRGLYGYTF.